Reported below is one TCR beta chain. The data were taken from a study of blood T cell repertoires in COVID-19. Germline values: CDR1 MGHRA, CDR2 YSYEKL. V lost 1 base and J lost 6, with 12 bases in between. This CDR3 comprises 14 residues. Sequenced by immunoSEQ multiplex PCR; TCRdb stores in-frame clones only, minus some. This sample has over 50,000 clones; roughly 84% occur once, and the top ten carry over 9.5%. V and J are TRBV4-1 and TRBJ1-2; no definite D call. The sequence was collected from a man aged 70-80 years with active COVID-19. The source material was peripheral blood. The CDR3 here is CASSQGPGSDGYTF. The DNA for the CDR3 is TGCGCCAGCAGCCAAGGCCCAGGCTCAGATGGCTACACCTTC.